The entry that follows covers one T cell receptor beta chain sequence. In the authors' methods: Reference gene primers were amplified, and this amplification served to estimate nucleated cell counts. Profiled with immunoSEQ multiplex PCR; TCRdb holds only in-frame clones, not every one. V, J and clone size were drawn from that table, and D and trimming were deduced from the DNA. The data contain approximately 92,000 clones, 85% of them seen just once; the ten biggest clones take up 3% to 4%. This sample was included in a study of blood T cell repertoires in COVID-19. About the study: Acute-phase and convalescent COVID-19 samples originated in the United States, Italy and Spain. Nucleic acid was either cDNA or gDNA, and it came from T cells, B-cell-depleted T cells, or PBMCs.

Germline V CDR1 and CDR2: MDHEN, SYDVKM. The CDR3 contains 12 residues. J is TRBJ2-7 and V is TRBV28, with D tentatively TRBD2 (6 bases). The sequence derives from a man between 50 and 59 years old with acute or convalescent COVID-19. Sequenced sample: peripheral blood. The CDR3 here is CASRGTSYEQYF. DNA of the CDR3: TGTGCGTCCCGGGGGACTTCCTACGAGCAGTACTTC. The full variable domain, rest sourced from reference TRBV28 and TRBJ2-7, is DVKVTQSSRYLVKRTGEKVFLECVQDMDHENMFWYRQDPGLGLRLIYFSYDVKMKEKGDIPEGYSVSREKKERFSLILESASTNQTSMYLCASRGTSYEQYFGPGTRLTVT.